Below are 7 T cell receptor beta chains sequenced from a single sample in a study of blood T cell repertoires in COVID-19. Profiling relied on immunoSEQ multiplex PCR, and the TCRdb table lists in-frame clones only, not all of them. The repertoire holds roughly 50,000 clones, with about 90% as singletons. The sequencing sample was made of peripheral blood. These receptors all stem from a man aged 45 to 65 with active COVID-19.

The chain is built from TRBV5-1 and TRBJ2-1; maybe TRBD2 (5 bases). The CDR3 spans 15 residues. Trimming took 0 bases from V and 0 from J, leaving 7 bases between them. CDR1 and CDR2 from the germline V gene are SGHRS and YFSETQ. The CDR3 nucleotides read TGCGCCAGCAGCTTGGGGAGGATCTCCTACAATGAGCAGTTCTTC. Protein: CASSLGRISYNEQFF.

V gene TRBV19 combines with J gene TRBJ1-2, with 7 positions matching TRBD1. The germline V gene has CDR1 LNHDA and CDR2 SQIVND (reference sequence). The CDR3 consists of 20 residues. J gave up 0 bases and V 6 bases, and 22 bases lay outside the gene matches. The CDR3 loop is CASSRSFLEQGTGANYGYTF. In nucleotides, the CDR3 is TGTGCCAGTAGCAGAAGCTTCCTCGAACAGGGGACGGGGGCTAACTATGGCTACACCTTC.

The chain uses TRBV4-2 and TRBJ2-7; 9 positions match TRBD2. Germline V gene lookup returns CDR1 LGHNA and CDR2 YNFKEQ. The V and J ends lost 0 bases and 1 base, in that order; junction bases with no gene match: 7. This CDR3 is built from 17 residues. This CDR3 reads CASSQEVAGVLSYEQYF. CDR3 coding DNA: TGTGCCAGCAGCCAAGAAGTAGCGGGGGTCCTTTCCTACGAGCAGTACTTC.

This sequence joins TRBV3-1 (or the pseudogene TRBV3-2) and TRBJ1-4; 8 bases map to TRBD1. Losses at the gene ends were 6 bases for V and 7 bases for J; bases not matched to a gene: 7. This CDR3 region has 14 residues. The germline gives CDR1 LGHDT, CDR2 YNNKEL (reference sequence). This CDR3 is CASSGGTGTEKLFF. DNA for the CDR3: TGTGCCAGCAGTGGAGGGACAGGTACTGAAAAACTGTTTTTT.

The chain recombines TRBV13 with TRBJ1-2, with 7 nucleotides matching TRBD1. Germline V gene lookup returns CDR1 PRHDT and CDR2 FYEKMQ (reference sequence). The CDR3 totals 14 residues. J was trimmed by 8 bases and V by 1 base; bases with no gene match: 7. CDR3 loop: CASSLDRGSIGYTF. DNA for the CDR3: TGTGCCAGCAGCTTAGACAGGGGTAGTATAGGCTACACCTTC. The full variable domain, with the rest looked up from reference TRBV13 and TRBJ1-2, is AAGVIQSPRHLIKEKRETATLKCYPIPRHDTVYWYQQGPGQDPQFLISFYEKMQSDKGSIPDRFSAQQFSDYHSELNMSSLELGDSALYFCASSLDRGSIGYTFGSGTRLTVV.

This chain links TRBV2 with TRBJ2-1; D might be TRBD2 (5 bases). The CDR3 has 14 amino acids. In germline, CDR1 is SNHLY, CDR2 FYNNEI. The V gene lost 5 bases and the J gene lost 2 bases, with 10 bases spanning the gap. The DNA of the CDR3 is TGTGCCAGCAGTCTCGGGGTTGCCTACAATGAGCAGTTCTTC. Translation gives CASSLGVAYNEQFF. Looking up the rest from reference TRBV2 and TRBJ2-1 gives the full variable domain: EPEVTQTPSHQVTQMGQEVILRCVPISNHLYFYWYRQILGQKVEFLVSFYNNEISEKSEIFDDQFSVERPDGSNFTLKIRSTKLEDSAMYFCASSLGVAYNEQFFGPGTRLTVL.

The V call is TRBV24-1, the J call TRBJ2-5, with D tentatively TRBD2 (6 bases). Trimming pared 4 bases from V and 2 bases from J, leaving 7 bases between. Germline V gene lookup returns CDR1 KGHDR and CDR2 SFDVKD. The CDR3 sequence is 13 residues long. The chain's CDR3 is CATSERDQETQYF. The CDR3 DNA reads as TGTGCCACCAGTGAGCGGGATCAAGAGACCCAGTACTTC.